Shown below are 30 T cell receptor beta chains from a single sample sequenced in a study of CD8+ T cells in alopecia areata. Indicated treatment: oral pan-JAK inhibitor, 5-10 mg twice daily. Once RNA had been extracted, it was reverse transcribed into cDNA to act as the sequencing template. Using immunoSEQ multiplex PCR, the repertoire was profiled, and TCRdb retains in-frame clones only, with some absent. The sample consists of approximately 140,000 clones, roughly four fifths of them appearing once. Specimen: CD8+ T cells sorted from blood, collected at week 4, from a patient treated with tofacitinib. These TCRs come from a human donor with alopecia areata.

The DNA of the CDR3 is TGTGCCAGCAGTCCTAGCGGGGGGTACAATGAGCAGTTCTTC. Amino acid sequence: CASSPSGGYNEQFF. This rearrangement joins TRBV7-9 to TRBJ2-1, with TRBD2 matching over 11 bases. Germline CDR1 and CDR2: SEHNR and FQNEAQ (reference sequence). The V segment lost 6 bases and the J segment 4 bases; nucleotides outside the gene matches: 2. The CDR3 covers 14 residues.

V and J are TRBV6-5 and TRBJ2-2, with 7 nucleotides matching TRBD1. The CDR3 contains 13 residues. Germline values: CDR1 MNHEY, CDR2 SVGAGI. Trimming cost V 6 bases and J 5 bases; bases outside gene matches: 3. The CDR3 DNA follows: TGTGCCAGCAGAGGGGGCGGGACCGGGGAGCTGTTTTTT. It is translated as CASRGGGTGELFF.

This clone has a handful of counts. The V gene is TRBV19, the J gene TRBJ2-1, with a tentative D call TRBD1 (5 bases). V gave up 7 bases and J gave up 5 bases, with 18 bases separating them. The CDR3 contains 15 residues. CDR1 is LNHDA, CDR2 SQIVND, per germline (reference sequence). Written as DNA, the CDR3 is TGTGCCAGTAACACCTACTGGGCAGGGAACAATGAGCAGTTCTTC. Encoded protein: CASNTYWAGNNEQFF. Full variable domain (remainder filled in from reference TRBV19 and TRBJ2-1): DGGITQSPKYLFRKEGQNVTLSCEQNLNHDAMYWYRQDPGQGLRLIYYSQIVNDFQKGDIAEGYSVSREKKESFPLTVTSAQKNPTAFYLCASNTYWAGNNEQFFGPGTRLTVL.

This clone was recorded only once. This chain connects TRBV29-1 to TRBJ2-7, with D unresolved. Germline V lookup: CDR1 SQVTM, CDR2 ANQGSEA. With 2 bases removed from V and 3 bases from J, the gap between germline ends came to 11 bases. The CDR3 consists of 13 residues. The CDR3 is CSVEQPGRYEQYF. The CDR3 nucleotides read TGCAGCGTTGAACAACCTGGACGCTACGAGCAGTACTTC.

V usage is TRBV2 and J usage is TRBJ1-2; D is undetermined. Deletions cut 4 bases from V and 7 bases from J, with 7 bases between. The CDR3 totals 11 residues. Germline-derived CDR1 and CDR2 are SNHLY and FYNNEI. CDR3 nucleotides: TGTGCCAGCAGTGGGGAGGCTGGCTACACCTTC. Residues: CASSGEAGYTF.

The chain is built from TRBV19 and TRBJ1-5; no reliable D call. V lost 0 bases and J lost 3, with 9 bases in between. CDR1 and CDR2 (germline): LNHDA, SQIVND (reference sequence). The CDR3 runs to 15 residues. CDR3 bases: TGTGCCAGTAGTATAGATTTAGGGAACAATCAGCCCCAGCATTTT. This sequence encodes CASSIDLGNNQPQHF.

This chain connects TRBV13 to TRBJ2-6, with 9 bases fitting TRBD1. This CDR3 has 19 amino acids. J gave up 1 base and V 5 bases, and 12 bases lay outside the gene matches. Germline V gene lookup returns CDR1 PRHDT and CDR2 FYEKMQ (reference sequence). CDR3 residues: CASSPEGTGLGSGANVLTF. As DNA, the CDR3 is TGTGCCAGCAGCCCAGAGGGGACAGGGTTGGGATCTGGGGCCAACGTCCTGACTTTC.

Only one count was recorded for this clone. This chain joins TRBV5-1 and TRBJ2-3; D may be TRBD1 or TRBD2 (5 bases each). The V gene lost 4 bases and the J gene lost 2 bases, with 20 bases spanning the gap. The CDR3 runs 17 residues. The germline V gene has CDR1 SGHRS and CDR2 YFSETQ. CDR3 DNA: TGCGCCAGCAGCCTGGGACGCAATTGGGGATCCACAGATACGCAGTATTTT. Translation gives CASSLGRNWGSTDTQYF.

The V call is TRBV12-1, the J call TRBJ2-3; the DNA was not compared with TRBD2, the D call given in the table. TRBV12-1 is classified as a pseudogene. This CDR3 spans 17 amino acids. The CDR3 DNA reads TGTGCCAGCAGCTTTGTGAGGACTAGCGGACTCACAGATACGCAGTATTTT. Its protein is CASSFVRTSGLTDTQYF.

V and J are TRBV10-3 and TRBJ2-1; the match to TRBD2 covers 10 bases. CDR3 length: 14 residues. V lost 6 bases, J lost 9 bases, and 8 bases stayed unmatched. Germline V gene sequence: CDR1 ENHRY, CDR2 SYGVKD. Here the CDR3 DNA reads TGTGCCATCAGCCGAGCGGGGGGGCCTAGTGAGCAGTTCTTC. It codes for CAISRAGGPSEQFF.

CDR3 sequence (DNA): TGTGCCAGCAGTGGTACTCGCAATCAGCCCCAGCATTTT. Its protein is CASSGTRNQPQHF. V and J are TRBV27 and TRBJ1-5; D not resolved. This CDR3 region has 13 residues. Germline CDR1 reads MNHEY; CDR2 reads SMNVEV (reference sequence). V shed 5 bases and J shed 2 bases, with 7 bases lying between them.

The chain links TRBV7-2 to TRBJ2-3; 11 bases line up with TRBD2. The V segment lost 4 bases and the J segment 2 bases; nucleotides outside the gene matches: 11. Per the germline V gene, CDR1 is SGHTA and CDR2 is FQGNSA. CDR3 length: 18 amino acids. CDR3 sequence reads: CASSSGTSGLSSTDTQYF. DNA of the CDR3: TGTGCCAGCAGCTCCGGGACTAGCGGACTTTCCTCCACAGATACGCAGTATTTT.

V and J are TRBV27 and TRBJ2-7, with 9 bases matching TRBD2. Germline CDR1 and CDR2: MNHEY and SMNVEV (reference sequence). CDR3 size: 16 residues. V lost 4 bases and J lost 3; bases outside the gene matches: 10. The CDR3 loop is CASSSRLAEEYYEQYF. For the CDR3, the DNA is TGTGCCAGCAGTTCAAGACTAGCGGAGGAGTACTACGAGCAGTACTTC.

The chain is built from TRBV4-2 and TRBJ2-7; 9 bases line up with TRBD2. The germline V gene has CDR1 LGHNA and CDR2 YNFKEQ. The V segment lost 1 base and the J segment 2 bases; nucleotides outside the gene matches: 6. The CDR3 is 16 residues long. In DNA form, the CDR3 reads TGTGCCAGCAGCCAAGTAGGCGAGCGGGGGGCCTACGAGCAGTACTTC. The encoded protein is CASSQVGERGAYEQYF.

For the CDR3, the DNA is TGTGCCAGCAGCTTGAGGGGGGCCCCCGGCGGTGAGCAGTTCTTC. This gives the protein CASSLRGAPGGEQFF. The chain recombines TRBV5-4 with TRBJ2-1; the D call may be TRBD1 or TRBD2 (6 bases each). The V gene's germline CDR1 is SGHNT and CDR2 YYREEE (reference sequence). There are 15 residues in the CDR3. Trimming shortened V by 1 base and J by 9 bases, and 17 bases separated the two germline ends.

V gene TRBV10-3 combines with J gene TRBJ2-5; the match to TRBD2 covers 11 bases. The CDR3 has 13 residues. Germline V gene data show CDR1 as ENHRY and CDR2 as SYGVKD. The J segment lost 5 bases and the V segment lost 4 bases, leaving 0 bases of the junction unmatched. The CDR3 DNA is TGTGCCATCAGTGGGACTAGCGGGGAGACCCAGTACTTC. It codes for CAISGTSGETQYF.

The chain joins TRBV7-2 to TRBJ2-3; TRBD2 might be the D (6 bases). The CDR3 runs 15 residues. Germline CDR1 SGHTA, CDR2 FQGNSA. V was shortened by 1 base and J by 5 bases, with 13 bases between the two germline ends. The chain's CDR3 is CASSLGGVSGDTQYF. As DNA, the CDR3 is TGTGCCAGCAGCTTAGGCGGGGTGAGTGGAGATACGCAGTATTTT.

V is TRBV6-5 and J is TRBJ2-2; tentative D call: TRBD1 (5 bases). Germline loops: CDR1 MNHEY, CDR2 SVGAGI. CDR3 length: 14 amino acids. Between the trimmed V and J ends, which lost 2 bases and 5 bases, there was a span of 9 bases. The CDR3 DNA reads TGTGCCAGCAGTTACGGGGCCCTGACCGGGGAGCTGTTTTTT. Protein product: CASSYGALTGELFF.

V gene TRBV30 combines with J gene TRBJ2-3; D is possibly TRBD2 (6 bases). The germline CDR1 and CDR2 sequences are GTSNPN and SVGIG (reference sequence). This CDR3 has 15 amino acids. V was cut by 5 bases and J by 0 bases, with 15 bases left in between. This chain's CDR3 is CAWGGGASSTDTQYF. CDR3 sequence (DNA): TGTGCCTGGGGTGGCGGGGCGTCCAGCACAGATACGCAGTATTTT.

The chain links TRBV14 to TRBJ2-5; 8 bases are a match to TRBD1. This CDR3 is 18 amino acids long. Trimming cost V 2 bases and J 5 bases; bases outside gene matches: 16. Germline V gene sequence: CDR1 SGHDN, CDR2 FVKESK. As DNA, the CDR3 is TGTGCCAGCAGCCAACCCCGGTGGCGGGCAGGGGGCGTTGAGACCCAGTACTTC. Its translation is CASSQPRWRAGGVETQYF.

The chain links TRBV29-1 to TRBJ2-7; D might be TRBD1 or TRBD2, each matching 5 bases. The CDR3 is made up of 11 amino acids. V gave up 5 bases and J gave up 2 bases, with 7 bases separating them. Germline CDR1 and CDR2: SQVTM and ANQGSEA. The CDR3 nucleotides read TGCAGCGTTTGGGACGCCTACGAGCAGTACTTC. Encoded protein: CSVWDAYEQYF.

The DNA of the CDR3 is TGTGCCATCAACACAGGGGACTCCTACGAGCAGTACTTC. It is translated as CAINTGDSYEQYF. V and J are TRBV10-3 and TRBJ2-7; 7 nucleotides match TRBD1. This CDR3 is built from 13 residues. Germline V gene data show CDR1 as ENHRY and CDR2 as SYGVKD. The J segment lost 0 bases and the V segment lost 7 bases, leaving 3 bases of the junction unmatched.

V is TRBV27 and J is TRBJ2-7; D not resolved. V was trimmed by 5 bases and J by 1 base, leaving 15 bases between them. The CDR3 sequence is 15 residues long. The germline gives CDR1 MNHEY, CDR2 SMNVEV (reference sequence). Here the CDR3 reads CASSPLDGGSYEQYF. CDR3 nucleotides: TGTGCCAGCAGTCCACTGGACGGTGGATCCTACGAGCAGTACTTC.

This CDR3 reads CSVEDRGEQYF. The CDR3 DNA follows: TGCAGCGTTGAAGATCGGGGGGAGCAGTACTTC. The J gene is TRBJ2-7, the V gene TRBV29-1, with D perhaps matching TRBD2 (6 bases). CDR1 and CDR2 (germline): SQVTM, ANQGSEA. CDR3 length: 11 amino acids. Between the trimmed V and J ends, which lost 0 bases and 7 bases, there was a span of 7 bases.

The chain carries TRBV29-1 and TRBJ2-5; no reliable D call. Germline V gives CDR1 SQVTM, CDR2 ANQGSEA. V was trimmed by 0 bases and J by 5 bases, leaving 13 bases between them. There are 14 residues in the CDR3. CDR3 region: CSVEDPKGWETQYF. CDR3 nucleotides: TGCAGCGTTGAAGATCCTAAGGGTTGGGAGACCCAGTACTTC.

The chain links TRBV29-1 to TRBJ2-6; no clear D. The germline CDR1 and CDR2 sequences are SQVTM and ANQGSEA. This CDR3 region has 15 residues. With 5 bases removed from V and 0 bases from J, the gap between germline ends came to 11 bases. This chain's CDR3 is CSVQKPDSGANVLTF. The CDR3 DNA sequence: TGCAGCGTTCAGAAACCGGACTCTGGGGCCAACGTCCTGACTTTC. Together with reference TRBV29-1 and TRBJ2-6, the CDR3 gives the full variable domain: SAVISQKPSRDICQRGTSLTIQCQVDSQVTMMFWYRQQPGQSLTLIATANQGSEATYESGFVIDKFPISRPNLTFSTLTVSNMSPEDSSIYLCSVQKPDSGANVLTFGAGSRLTVL.

The V gene is TRBV10-2, the J gene TRBJ2-3; D is unclear. The CDR3 has 16 residues. CDR1 is WSHSY, CDR2 SAAADI, per germline. The V end lost 3 bases, the J end lost 2 bases, and 15 bases lay between the germline ends. CDR3 loop: CASSEGQAEPTDTQYF. The DNA for the CDR3 is TGCGCCAGCAGTGAAGGTCAGGCCGAGCCCACAGATACGCAGTATTTT.

The genes are TRBV9 and TRBJ2-7, with D perhaps TRBD1 (6 bases). Between the trimmed V and J ends, which lost 3 bases and 0 bases, there was a span of 10 bases. Per germline, CDR1 SGDLS and CDR2 YYNGEE. This CDR3 region has 14 residues. Here the CDR3 DNA reads TGTGCCAGCAGCGCGACAGGCGTCTCCTACGAGCAGTACTTC. Translated, it gives CASSATGVSYEQYF.

By share, this clone counts as large. The gene calls are TRBV25-1 and TRBJ2-2; D unclear. CDR1 is MGHDK, CDR2 SYGVNS, per germline. This CDR3 has 14 residues. Trimming left V 10 bases short and J 7 bases short, with 19 bases between. The CDR3 loop is CATGHEGPGGELFF. The CDR3 DNA reads TGTGCCACCGGGCATGAAGGCCCCGGCGGGGAGCTGTTTTTT.

This clone has more than one count but fewer than ten. The chain joins TRBV19 to TRBJ1-1, with a possible D match to TRBD1 (5 bases). The V end was cut by 3 bases, the J end by 4 bases, with 12 bases between. Germline V lookup: CDR1 LNHDA, CDR2 SQIVND (reference sequence). CDR3 length: 14 residues. The CDR3 DNA follows: TGTGCCAGTAGTATCGGGCGAGGGGCCACTGAAGCTTTCTTT. Amino acids: CASSIGRGATEAFF.